Below, 14 T cell receptor beta chains from the same sample are listed, as sequenced in a study of cytomegalovirus exposure and HLA in healthy donors. The study ran its PCR with 60 Vbeta and 13 Jbeta primers. TCRdb's table, derived via immunoSEQ multiplex PCR, lists solely in-frame clones and lacks some. This table has about 96,000 clones, 65% to 80% appearing once. Material: PBMCs. These receptors were collected from a woman aged 70-85 years in good health and CMV-seropositive.

The chain couples TRBV6-5 to TRBJ2-7; tentatively, D is TRBD2 (5 bases). Per germline, CDR1 MNHEY and CDR2 SVGAGI. This CDR3 is 14 amino acids long. The V gene lost 0 bases and the J gene lost 6 bases, with 12 bases spanning the gap. The CDR3 DNA is TGTGCCAGCAGTTACTCGCGTCTAGCTTCCGAGCAGTACTTC. Residues: CASSYSRLASEQYF.

The rearrangement links TRBV5-6 to TRBJ2-6; D not resolved. The V end lost 2 bases, the J end lost 0 bases, and 12 bases lay between the germline ends. The germline V gene encodes CDR1 SGHDT and CDR2 YYEEEE. This CDR3 comprises 17 residues. CDR3: CASSFLSTRSGANVLTF. The CDR3 DNA is TGTGCCAGCAGCTTTCTGTCTACGCGCTCTGGGGCCAACGTCCTGACTTTC.

This clone was seen more than once but under ten times. The rearrangement uses TRBV7-9 and TRBJ2-5, with 8 bases fitting TRBD1. V lost 0 bases to trimming and J lost 7 bases; unmatched junction nucleotides: 4. This CDR3 is 14 amino acids long. Per the germline V gene, CDR1 is SEHNR and CDR2 is FQNEAQ (reference sequence). The CDR3 DNA reads as TGTGCCAGCAGCTTAGCGGGACAGGCCGGGACCCAGTACTTC. This encodes CASSLAGQAGTQYF.

There are a few counts of this clone. V and J are TRBV5-8 and TRBJ2-7; D uncertain. This CDR3 has 16 amino acids. V lost 4 bases to trimming and J lost 3 bases, with 20 bases between them. Germline V gene data show CDR1 as SGHTS and CDR2 as YDEGEE. The CDR3 loop is CASSARYPDRGYEQYF. For the CDR3, the DNA is TGTGCCAGCAGCGCGCGATACCCGGATAGAGGCTACGAGCAGTACTTC.

The V gene is TRBV7-6, the J gene TRBJ1-5, with 8 nucleotides matching TRBD1. The V segment lost 5 bases and the J segment 1 base; nucleotides outside the gene matches: 4. The CDR3 length is 15 residues. Germline V lookup: CDR1 SGHVS, CDR2 FNYEAQ. The CDR3: CASSPRTGSNQPQHF. The CDR3 DNA reads TGTGCCAGCAGCCCCCGGACAGGGAGCAATCAGCCCCAGCATTTT.

This sequence joins TRBV7-2 and TRBJ1-2; D is unclear. CDR3 length equals 17 residues. V was shortened by 1 base and J by 0 bases, with 15 bases between the two germline ends. Germline V gene data show CDR1 as SGHTA and CDR2 as FQGNSA. The CDR3 loop reads CASSLEVTRTTNYGYTF. The CDR3, as DNA: TGTGCCAGCAGCTTAGAAGTCACACGAACAACTAACTATGGCTACACCTTC.

The chain is built from TRBV6-5 and TRBJ2-1; maybe TRBD1 (6 bases). Trimming removed 2 bases at V and 0 bases at J, with 8 bases between. This CDR3 region has 15 residues. The germline V gene encodes CDR1 MNHEY and CDR2 SVGAGI. CDR3 nucleotide sequence: TGTGCCAGCAGTTACGACAGGAGCTCCTACAATGAGCAGTTCTTC. It yields the protein CASSYDRSSYNEQFF.

This clone was counted once. V is TRBV7-3 and J is TRBJ1-4; TRBD1 aligns across 7 bases. V dropped 5 bases and J dropped 5; count of bases not matched to a gene: 8. Germline CDR1 and CDR2: SGHTA and FQGTGA. This CDR3 is built from 15 residues. CDR3 nucleotide sequence: TGTGCCAGCAGCAAATCCGGGACAGAGAATGAAAAACTGTTTTTT. It specifies CASSKSGTENEKLFF.

Of note for this clone: The germline gene is not matched at one end of the junction; a read error may be the cause. The rearrangement uses TRBV4-2 and TRBJ2-7; the match to TRBD2 covers 13 bases. CDR1 and CDR2 from the germline V gene are LGHNA and YNFKEQ. This CDR3 has 21 amino acids. The CDR3 loop is CASSQGRIVGTSGIFSHEQYF. In nucleotides, the CDR3 is TGTGCCAGCAGCCAGGGCCGTATAGTCGGGACTAGCGGGATCTTCTCCCACGAGCAGTACTTC.

This clone was detected a few times. The V and J genes are TRBV27 and TRBJ1-2; TRBD1 matches at 8 bases. With V trimmed by 5 bases and J by 7 bases, 9 bases remained unmatched. There are 14 residues in the CDR3. Germline V lookup: CDR1 MNHEY, CDR2 SMNVEV (reference sequence). In nucleotides, the CDR3 is TGTGCCAGCAGTACGGCAGGGGGCCCGCTTGGCTACACCTTC. This translates into CASSTAGGPLGYTF.

The chain joins TRBV13 to TRBJ1-1; no definite D call. Germline-derived CDR1 and CDR2 are PRHDT and FYEKMQ (reference sequence). Trimming left V 1 base short and J 10 bases short, with 16 bases between. The CDR3 spans 14 residues. This chain's CDR3 is CASSLDGRPQAAFF. For the CDR3, the DNA is TGTGCCAGCAGCTTAGACGGCAGACCTCAGGCAGCTTTCTTT.

The chain joins TRBV9 to TRBJ1-1; TRBD1 matches at 7 bases. This CDR3 spans 14 amino acids. V lost 0 bases and J lost 4; bases outside the gene matches: 3. Germline lookup yields CDR1 SGDLS and CDR2 YYNGEE. The CDR3 DNA reads as TGTGCCAGCAGCGTAGTCCCAGGGGGCACTGAAGCTTTCTTT. This translates into CASSVVPGGTEAFF.

The chain has TRBV2 and TRBJ2-6, with D tentatively TRBD1 (7 bases). V shed 6 bases and J shed 4 bases, with 22 bases lying between them. From germline, CDR1 is SNHLY and CDR2 FYNNEI. The CDR3 consists of 18 residues. Here the CDR3 reads CASSRSQGGQPGANVLTF. Written as DNA, the CDR3 is TGTGCCAGCAGCCGTAGTCAGGGGGGTCAGCCCGGGGCCAACGTCCTGACTTTC.

The CDR3 reads CASRTSGSYEQYF. The CDR3, as DNA: TGTGCCAGCAGAACTAGCGGGTCCTACGAGCAGTACTTC. J is TRBJ2-7 and V is TRBV6-5, with 9 positions matching TRBD2. Trimming cost V 6 bases and J 1 base; bases outside gene matches: 1. Per germline, CDR1 MNHEY and CDR2 SVGAGI. The CDR3 runs 13 residues.